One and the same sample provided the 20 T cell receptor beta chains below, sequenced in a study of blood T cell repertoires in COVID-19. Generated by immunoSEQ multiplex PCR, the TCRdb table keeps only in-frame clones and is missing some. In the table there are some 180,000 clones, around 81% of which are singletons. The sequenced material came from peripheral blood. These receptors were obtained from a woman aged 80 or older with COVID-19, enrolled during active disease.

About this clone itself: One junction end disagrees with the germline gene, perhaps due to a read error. The CDR3: CASSQDTVAGSRCF. The CDR3 bases are TGTGCCAGCAGCCAAGATACGGTAGCGGGGAGTAGATGTTTC. The chain has TRBV3-1 (or the pseudogene TRBV3-2) and TRBJ2-7; 8 positions agree with TRBD2. This CDR3 has 14 amino acids. Germline V gene sequence: CDR1 LGHDT, CDR2 YNNKEL (reference sequence).

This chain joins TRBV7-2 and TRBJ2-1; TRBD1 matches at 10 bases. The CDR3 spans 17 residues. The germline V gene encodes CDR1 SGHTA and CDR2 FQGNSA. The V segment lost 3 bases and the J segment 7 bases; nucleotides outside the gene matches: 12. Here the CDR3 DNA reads TGTGCCAGCAGCTTCACTGGACCGGGACAGGGGACTAATGAGCAGTTCTTC. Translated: CASSFTGPGQGTNEQFF. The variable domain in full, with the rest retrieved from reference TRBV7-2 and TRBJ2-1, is GAGVSQSPSNKVTEKGKDVELRCDPISGHTALYWYRQSLGQGLEFLIYFQGNSAPDKSGLPSDRFSAERTGGSVSTLTIQRTQQEDSAVYLCASSFTGPGQGTNEQFFGPGTRLTVL.

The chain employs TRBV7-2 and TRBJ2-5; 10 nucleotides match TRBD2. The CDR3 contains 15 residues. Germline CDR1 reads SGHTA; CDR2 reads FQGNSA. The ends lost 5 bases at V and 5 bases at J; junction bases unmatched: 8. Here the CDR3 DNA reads TGTGCCAGCAGCGCAAGCGGGGGGGCGTGGGAGACCCAGTACTTC. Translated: CASSASGGAWETQYF.

Here the CDR3 DNA reads TGTGCCAGCAGCACCAGACAGGGGGAGACCCAGTACTTC. Translated, it gives CASSTRQGETQYF. This chain connects TRBV7-9 to TRBJ2-5, with 8 bases lining up with TRBD1. Trimming removed 5 bases from V and 5 bases from J; junction bases left unmatched: 4. The CDR3 totals 13 residues. Germline V gene sequence: CDR1 SEHNR, CDR2 FQNEAQ (reference sequence).

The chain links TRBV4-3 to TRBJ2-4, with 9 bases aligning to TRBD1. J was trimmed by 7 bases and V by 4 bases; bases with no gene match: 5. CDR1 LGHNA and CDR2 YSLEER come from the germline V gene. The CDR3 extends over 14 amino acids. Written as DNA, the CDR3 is TGCGCCAGCAGCCTACAGGGGGCTGGGAACATTCAGTACTTC. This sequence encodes CASSLQGAGNIQYF.

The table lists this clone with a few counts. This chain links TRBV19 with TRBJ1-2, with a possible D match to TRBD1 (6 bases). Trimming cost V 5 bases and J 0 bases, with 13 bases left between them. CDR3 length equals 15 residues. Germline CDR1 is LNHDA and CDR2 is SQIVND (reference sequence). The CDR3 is CASSFKRTANYGYTF. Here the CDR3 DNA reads TGTGCCAGTAGTTTCAAAAGGACAGCTAACTATGGCTACACCTTC.

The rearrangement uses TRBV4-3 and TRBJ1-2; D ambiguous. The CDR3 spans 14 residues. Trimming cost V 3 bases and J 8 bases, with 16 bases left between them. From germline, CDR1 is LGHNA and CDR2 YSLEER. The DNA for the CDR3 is TGCGCCAGCAGCCACAGGATAGCGGTGCGGGGCTACACCTTC. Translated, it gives CASSHRIAVRGYTF.

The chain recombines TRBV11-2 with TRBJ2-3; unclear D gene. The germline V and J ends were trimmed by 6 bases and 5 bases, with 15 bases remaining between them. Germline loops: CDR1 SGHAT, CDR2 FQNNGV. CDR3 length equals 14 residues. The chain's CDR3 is CASRLGYGRDTQYF. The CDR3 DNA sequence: TGTGCCAGCAGACTGGGCTACGGCCGAGATACGCAGTATTTT.

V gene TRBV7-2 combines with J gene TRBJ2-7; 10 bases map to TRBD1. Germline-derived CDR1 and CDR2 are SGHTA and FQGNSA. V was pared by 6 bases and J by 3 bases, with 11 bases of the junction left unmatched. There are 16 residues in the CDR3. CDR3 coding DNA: TGTGCCAGCAGTTTAAGTACCCGGACAGGGGGCTACGAGCAGTACTTC. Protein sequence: CASSLSTRTGGYEQYF.

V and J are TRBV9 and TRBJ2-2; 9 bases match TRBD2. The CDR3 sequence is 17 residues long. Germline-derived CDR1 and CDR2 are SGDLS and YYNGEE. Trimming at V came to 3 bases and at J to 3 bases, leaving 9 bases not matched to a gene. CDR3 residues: CASSGPRGGADTGELFF. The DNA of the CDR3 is TGTGCCAGCAGCGGCCCGCGCGGGGGGGCGGACACCGGGGAGCTGTTTTTT. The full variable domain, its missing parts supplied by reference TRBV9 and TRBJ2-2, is DSGVTQTPKHLITATGQRVTLRCSPRSGDLSVYWYQQSLDQGLQFLIQYYNGEERAKGNILERFSAQQFPDLHSELNLSSLELGDSALYFCASSGPRGGADTGELFFGEGSRLTVL.

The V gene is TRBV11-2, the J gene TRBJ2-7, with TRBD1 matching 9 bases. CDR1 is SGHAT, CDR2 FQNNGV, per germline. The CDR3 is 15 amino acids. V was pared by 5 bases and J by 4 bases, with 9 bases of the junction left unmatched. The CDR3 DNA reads TGTGCCAGCAGCGGAGGGGGACAGGGTGGGTACGAGCAGTACTTC. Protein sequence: CASSGGGQGGYEQYF.

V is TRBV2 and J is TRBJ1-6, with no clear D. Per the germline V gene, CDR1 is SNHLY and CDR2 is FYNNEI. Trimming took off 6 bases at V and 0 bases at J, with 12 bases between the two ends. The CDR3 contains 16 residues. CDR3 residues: CASRGGKSSYNSPLHF. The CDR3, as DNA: TGTGCCAGCAGAGGAGGGAAGAGCTCCTATAATTCACCCCTCCACTTT.

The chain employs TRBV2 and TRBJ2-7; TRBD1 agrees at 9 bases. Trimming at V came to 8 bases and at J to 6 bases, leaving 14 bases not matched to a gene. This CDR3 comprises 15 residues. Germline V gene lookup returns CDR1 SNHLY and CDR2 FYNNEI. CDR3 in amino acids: CASEVETGGWLEQYF. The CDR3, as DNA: TGTGCCAGCGAGGTGGAGACAGGGGGATGGCTCGAGCAGTACTTC.

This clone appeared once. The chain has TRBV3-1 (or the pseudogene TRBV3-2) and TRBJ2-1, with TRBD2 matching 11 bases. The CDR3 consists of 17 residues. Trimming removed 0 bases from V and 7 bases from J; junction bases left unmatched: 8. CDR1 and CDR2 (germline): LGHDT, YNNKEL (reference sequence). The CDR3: CASSQDPRLAGQNEQFF. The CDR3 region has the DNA TGTGCCAGCAGCCAAGATCCGAGACTAGCGGGACAAAATGAGCAGTTCTTC.

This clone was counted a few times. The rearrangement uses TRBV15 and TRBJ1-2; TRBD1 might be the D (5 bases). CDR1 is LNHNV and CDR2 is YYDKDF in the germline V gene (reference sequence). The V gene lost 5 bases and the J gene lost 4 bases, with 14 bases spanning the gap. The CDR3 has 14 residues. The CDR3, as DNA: TGTGCCACCAGCGGCCGACAGTATGGCTATGGCTACACCTTC. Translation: CATSGRQYGYGYTF.

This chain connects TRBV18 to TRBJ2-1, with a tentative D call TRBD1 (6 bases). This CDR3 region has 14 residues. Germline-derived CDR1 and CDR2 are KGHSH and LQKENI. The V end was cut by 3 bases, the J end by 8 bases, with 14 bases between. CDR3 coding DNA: TGTGCCAGCTCACCGGGGGCCCCCGGCGATGAGCAGTTCTTC. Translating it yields CASSPGAPGDEQFF.

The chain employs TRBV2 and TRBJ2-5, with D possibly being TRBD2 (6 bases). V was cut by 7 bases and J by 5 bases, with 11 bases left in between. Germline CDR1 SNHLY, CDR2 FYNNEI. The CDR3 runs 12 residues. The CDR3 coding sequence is TGTGCCAGCACGCGGGGCCAGGAGACCCAGTACTTC. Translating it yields CASTRGQETQYF.

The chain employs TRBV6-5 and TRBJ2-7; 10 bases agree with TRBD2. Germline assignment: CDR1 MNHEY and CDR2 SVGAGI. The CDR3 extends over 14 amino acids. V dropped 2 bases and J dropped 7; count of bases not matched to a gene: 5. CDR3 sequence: CASSYEVAGGEQYF. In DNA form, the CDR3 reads TGTGCCAGCAGTTACGAGGTAGCGGGAGGTGAGCAGTACTTC.

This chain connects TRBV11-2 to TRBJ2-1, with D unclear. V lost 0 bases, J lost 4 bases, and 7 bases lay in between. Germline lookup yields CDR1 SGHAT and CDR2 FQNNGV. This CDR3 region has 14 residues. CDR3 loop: CASSLDPLYNEQFF. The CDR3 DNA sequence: TGTGCCAGCAGCTTAGATCCACTATACAATGAGCAGTTCTTC.

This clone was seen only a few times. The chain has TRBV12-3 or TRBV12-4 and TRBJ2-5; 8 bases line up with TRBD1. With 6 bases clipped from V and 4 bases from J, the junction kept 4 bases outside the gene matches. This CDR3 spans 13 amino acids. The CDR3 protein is CASSPTGAETQYF. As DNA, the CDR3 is TGTGCCAGCAGCCCGACAGGGGCAGAGACCCAGTACTTC.